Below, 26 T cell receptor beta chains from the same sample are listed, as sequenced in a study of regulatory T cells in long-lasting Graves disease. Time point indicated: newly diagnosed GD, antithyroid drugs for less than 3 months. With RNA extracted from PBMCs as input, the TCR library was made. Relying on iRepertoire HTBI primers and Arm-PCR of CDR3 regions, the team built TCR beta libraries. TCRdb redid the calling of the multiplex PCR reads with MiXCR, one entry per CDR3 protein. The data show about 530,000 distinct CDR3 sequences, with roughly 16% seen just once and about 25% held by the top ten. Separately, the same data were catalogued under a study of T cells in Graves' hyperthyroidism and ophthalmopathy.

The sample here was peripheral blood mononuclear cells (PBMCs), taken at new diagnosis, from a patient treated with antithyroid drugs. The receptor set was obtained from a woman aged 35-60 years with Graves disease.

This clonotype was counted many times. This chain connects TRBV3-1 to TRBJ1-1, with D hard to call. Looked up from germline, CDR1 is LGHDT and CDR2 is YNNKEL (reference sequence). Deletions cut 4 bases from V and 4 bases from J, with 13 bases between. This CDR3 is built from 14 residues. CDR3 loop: CASSLQAGLTEAFF. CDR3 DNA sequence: TGTGCCAGCAGCCTCCAAGCAGGCCTCACTGAAGCTTTCTTT. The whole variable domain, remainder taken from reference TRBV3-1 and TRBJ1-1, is DTAVSQTPKYLVTQMGNDKSIKCEQNLGHDTMYWYKQDSKKFLKIMFSYNNKELIINETVPNRFSPKSPDKAHLNLHINSLELGDSAVYFCASSLQAGLTEAFFGQGTRLTVV.

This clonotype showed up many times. CDR3 DNA: TGTGCCAGCAGTGAAGCAAAAGGATACGACACCATATATTTT. This encodes CASSEAKGYDTIYF. V is TRBV2 and J is TRBJ1-3; unclear D gene. Trimming removed 0 bases from V and 8 bases from J, with 11 bases in between. The germline CDR1 and CDR2 sequences are SNHLY and FYNNEI. This CDR3 spans 14 amino acids.

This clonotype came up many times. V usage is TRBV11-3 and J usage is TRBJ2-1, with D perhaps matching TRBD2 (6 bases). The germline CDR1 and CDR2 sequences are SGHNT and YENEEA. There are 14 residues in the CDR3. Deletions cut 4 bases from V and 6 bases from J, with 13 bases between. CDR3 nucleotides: TGTGCCAGCAGCTCCGGGGGTTTCGGCAATGAGCAGTTCTTC. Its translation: CASSSGGFGNEQFF.

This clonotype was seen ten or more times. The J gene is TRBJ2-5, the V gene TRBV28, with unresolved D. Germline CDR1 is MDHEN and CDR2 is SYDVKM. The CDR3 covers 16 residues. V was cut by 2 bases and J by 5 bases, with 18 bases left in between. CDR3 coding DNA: TGTGCCAGCAGTTTAACCGAGGTGGTAGCCGGGGAGACCCAGTACTTC. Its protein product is CASSLTEVVAGETQYF.

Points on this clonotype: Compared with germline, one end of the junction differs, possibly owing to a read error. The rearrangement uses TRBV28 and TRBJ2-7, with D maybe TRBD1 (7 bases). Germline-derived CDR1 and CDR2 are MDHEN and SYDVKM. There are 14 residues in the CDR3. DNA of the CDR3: TGTGCCGGCAGATCCAGGGGGAGGTCCTACGAGCAGTACTTC. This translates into CAGRSRGRSYEQYF.

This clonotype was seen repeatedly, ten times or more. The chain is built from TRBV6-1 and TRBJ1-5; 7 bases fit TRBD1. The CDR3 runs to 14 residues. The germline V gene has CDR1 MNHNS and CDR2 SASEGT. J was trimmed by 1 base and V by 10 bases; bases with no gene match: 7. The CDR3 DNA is TGTGCCACCTGGGACAGCGGAAGCAATCAGCCCCAGCATTTT. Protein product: CATWDSGSNQPQHF.

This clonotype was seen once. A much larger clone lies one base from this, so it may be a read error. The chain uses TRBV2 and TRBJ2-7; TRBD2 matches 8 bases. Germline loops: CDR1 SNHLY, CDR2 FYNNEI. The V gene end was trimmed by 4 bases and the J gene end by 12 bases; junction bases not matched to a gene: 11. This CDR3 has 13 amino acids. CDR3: CASSGSIGGGLYF. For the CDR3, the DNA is TGTGCCAGCAGTGGATCCATCGGGGGGGGTCTGTACTTC.

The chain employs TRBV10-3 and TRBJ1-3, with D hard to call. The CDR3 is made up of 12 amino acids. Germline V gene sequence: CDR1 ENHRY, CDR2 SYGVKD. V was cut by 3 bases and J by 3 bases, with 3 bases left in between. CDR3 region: CAISDNGNTIYF. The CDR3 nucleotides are TGTGCCATCAGTGATAATGGAAACACCATATATTTT.

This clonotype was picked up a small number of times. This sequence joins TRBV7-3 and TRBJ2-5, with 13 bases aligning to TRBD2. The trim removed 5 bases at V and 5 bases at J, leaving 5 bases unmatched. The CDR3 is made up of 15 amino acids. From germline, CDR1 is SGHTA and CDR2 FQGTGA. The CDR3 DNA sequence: TGTGCCAGCAGCATGGGACTAGCGGGGAGGGAGACCCAGTACTTC. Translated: CASSMGLAGRETQYF.

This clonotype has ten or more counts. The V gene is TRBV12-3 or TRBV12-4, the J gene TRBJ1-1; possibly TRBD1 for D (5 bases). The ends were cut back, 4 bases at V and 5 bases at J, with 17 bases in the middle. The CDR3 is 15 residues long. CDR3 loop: CASSSPGFPGTEAFF. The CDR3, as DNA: TGTGCCAGCAGTTCACCAGGGTTTCCCGGGACTGAAGCTTTCTTT.

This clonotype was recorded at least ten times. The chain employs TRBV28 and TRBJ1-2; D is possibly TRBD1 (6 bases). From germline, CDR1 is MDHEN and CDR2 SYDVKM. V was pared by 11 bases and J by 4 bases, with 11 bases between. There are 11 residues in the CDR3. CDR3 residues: CAWGASYGYTF. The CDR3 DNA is TGTGCCTGGGGGGCCAGCTATGGCTACACCTTC.

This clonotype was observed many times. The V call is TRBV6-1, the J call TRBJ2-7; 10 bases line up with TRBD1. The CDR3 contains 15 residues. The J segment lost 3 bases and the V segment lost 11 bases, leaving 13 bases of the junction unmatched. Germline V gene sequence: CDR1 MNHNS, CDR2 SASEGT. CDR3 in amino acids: CAGQRRTGGNYEQYF. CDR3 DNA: TGTGCCGGACAGAGAAGGACAGGGGGGAACTACGAGCAGTACTTC.

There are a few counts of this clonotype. CDR3 sequence (DNA): TGTGCCAGCAGCTTAGGCAGCGGCCAACAAGAGACCCAGTACTTC. Translated, it gives CASSLGSGQQETQYF. V is TRBV7-3 and J is TRBJ2-5; TRBD2 is a possible D gene (5 bases). This CDR3 is 15 amino acids long. Deletions cut 2 bases from V and 2 bases from J, with 12 bases between. Germline V gene sequence: CDR1 SGHTA, CDR2 FQGTGA.

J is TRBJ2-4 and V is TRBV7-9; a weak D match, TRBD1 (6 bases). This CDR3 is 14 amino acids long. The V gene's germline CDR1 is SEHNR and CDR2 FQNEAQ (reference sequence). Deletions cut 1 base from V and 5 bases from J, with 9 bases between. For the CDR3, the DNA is TGTGCCAGCAGCTTAGACAGGGACGAAAACATTCAGTACTTC. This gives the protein CASSLDRDENIQYF.

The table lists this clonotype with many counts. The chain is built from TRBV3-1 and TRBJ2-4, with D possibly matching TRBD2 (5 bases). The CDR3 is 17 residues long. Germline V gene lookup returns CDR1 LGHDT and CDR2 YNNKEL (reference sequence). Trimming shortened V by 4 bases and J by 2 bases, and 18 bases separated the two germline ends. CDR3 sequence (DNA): TGTGCCAGCAGCCGAGGGCTTAACCCCCTTCCCAAAAACATTCAGTACTTC. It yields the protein CASSRGLNPLPKNIQYF. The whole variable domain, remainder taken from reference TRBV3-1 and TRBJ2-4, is DTAVSQTPKYLVTQMGNDKSIKCEQNLGHDTMYWYKQDSKKFLKIMFSYNNKELIINETVPNRFSPKSPDKAHLNLHINSLELGDSAVYFCASSRGLNPLPKNIQYFGAGTRLSVL.

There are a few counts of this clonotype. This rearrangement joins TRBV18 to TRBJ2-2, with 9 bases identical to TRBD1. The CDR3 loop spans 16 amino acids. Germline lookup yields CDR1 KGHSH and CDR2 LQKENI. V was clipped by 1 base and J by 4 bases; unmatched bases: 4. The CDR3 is CASSPQGQGTTGELFF. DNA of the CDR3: TGTGCCAGCTCACCACAGGGACAGGGTACCACCGGGGAGCTGTTTTTT.

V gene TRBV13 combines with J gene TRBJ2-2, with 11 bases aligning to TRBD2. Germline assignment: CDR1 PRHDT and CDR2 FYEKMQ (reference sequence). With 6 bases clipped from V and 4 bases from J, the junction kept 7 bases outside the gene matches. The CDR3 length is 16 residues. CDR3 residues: CASRPTGTSGTGELFF. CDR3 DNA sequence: TGTGCCAGCAGACCTACCGGGACTAGCGGCACCGGGGAGCTGTTTTTT.

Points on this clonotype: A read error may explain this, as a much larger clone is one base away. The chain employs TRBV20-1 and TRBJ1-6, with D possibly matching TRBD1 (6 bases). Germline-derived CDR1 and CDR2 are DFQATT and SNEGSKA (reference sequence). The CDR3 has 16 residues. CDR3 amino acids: CSARVRAGVNNSPPHF. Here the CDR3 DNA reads TGCAGTGCTAGAGTTCGCGCAGGGGTTAATAATTCACCCCCCCACTTT.

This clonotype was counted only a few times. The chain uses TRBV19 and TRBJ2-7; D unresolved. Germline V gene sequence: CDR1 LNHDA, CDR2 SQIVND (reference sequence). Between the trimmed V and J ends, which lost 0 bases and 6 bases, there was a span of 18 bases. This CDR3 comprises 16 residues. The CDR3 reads CASSIDPESAGREQYF. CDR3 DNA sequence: TGTGCCAGTAGTATAGATCCAGAGTCAGCCGGGCGCGAGCAGTACTTC.

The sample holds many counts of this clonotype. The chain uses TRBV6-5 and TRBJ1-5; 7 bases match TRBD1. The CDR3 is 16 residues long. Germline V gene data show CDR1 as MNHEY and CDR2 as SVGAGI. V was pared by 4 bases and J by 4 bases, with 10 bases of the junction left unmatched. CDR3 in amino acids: CASSLSRQGLNQPQHF. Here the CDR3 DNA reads TGTGCCAGCAGTTTATCGAGACAGGGATTGAATCAGCCCCAGCATTTT.

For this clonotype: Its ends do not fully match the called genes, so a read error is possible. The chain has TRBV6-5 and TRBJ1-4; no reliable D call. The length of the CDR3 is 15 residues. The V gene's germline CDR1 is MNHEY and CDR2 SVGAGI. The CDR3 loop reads CASSYRGTGNGKLFF. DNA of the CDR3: TGTGCCAGCAGTTACCGTGGTACGGGTAATGGAAAACTGTTTTTT.

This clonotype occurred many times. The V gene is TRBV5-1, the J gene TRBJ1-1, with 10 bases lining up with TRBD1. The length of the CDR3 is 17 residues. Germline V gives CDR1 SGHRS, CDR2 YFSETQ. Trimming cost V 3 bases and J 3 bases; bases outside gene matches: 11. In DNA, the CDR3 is TGCGCCAGCAGCTCCGGGACAGGGGACGTTAAGGACACTGAAGCTTTCTTT. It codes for CASSSGTGDVKDTEAFF.

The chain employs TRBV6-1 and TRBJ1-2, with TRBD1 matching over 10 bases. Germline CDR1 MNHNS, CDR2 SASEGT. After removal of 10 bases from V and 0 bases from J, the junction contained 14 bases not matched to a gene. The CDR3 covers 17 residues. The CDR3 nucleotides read TGTGCCACCTGCCCGGGACAGGGGACTAGAGCTAACTATGGCTACACCTTC. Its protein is CATCPGQGTRANYGYTF.

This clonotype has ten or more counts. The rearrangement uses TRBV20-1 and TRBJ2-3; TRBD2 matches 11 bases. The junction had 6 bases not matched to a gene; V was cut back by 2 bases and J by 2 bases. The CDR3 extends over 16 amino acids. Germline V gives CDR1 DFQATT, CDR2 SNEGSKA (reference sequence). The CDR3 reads CSARRASGGNTDTQYF. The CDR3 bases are TGCAGTGCTAGAAGGGCTAGCGGGGGGAACACAGATACGCAGTATTTT.

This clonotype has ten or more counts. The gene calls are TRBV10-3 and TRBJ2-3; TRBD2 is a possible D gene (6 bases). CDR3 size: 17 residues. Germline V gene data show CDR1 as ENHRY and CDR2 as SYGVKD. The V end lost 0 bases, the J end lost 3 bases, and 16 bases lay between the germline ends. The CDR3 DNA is TGTGCCATCAGTGAGTCACCAGATGGGAGGCGGACAGATACGCAGTATTTT. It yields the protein CAISESPDGRRTDTQYF.

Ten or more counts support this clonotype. In DNA form, the CDR3 reads TGTGCCAGCAGTCTGGACGCCGGAGTCACAGATACGCAGTATTTT. It encodes CASSLDAGVTDTQYF. The chain combines TRBV2 with TRBJ2-3, with D unclear. The germline V gene encodes CDR1 SNHLY and CDR2 FYNNEI. The ends were cut back, 5 bases at V and 2 bases at J, with 14 bases in the middle. The CDR3 has 15 amino acids.